These 21 T cell receptor beta chains share one sample of origin, sequenced in a study of blood T cell repertoires in COVID-19. This table comes from immunoSEQ multiplex PCR, and its TCRdb copy is limited to in-frame clones, with some not included. The profile shows 100,000 or so clones, more than 85% of them singletons. The sequencing input was peripheral blood. These receptors were taken from a man between 18 and 29 years old with acute or convalescent COVID-19.

The rearrangement uses TRBV5-6 and TRBJ1-1; D call uncertain. The V gene's germline CDR1 is SGHDT and CDR2 YYEEEE. Trimming pared 2 bases from V and 4 bases from J, leaving 9 bases between. The CDR3 is 13 residues long. CDR3 sequence reads: CASSLFGSTEAFF. The CDR3 DNA sequence: TGTGCCAGCAGCTTATTTGGGAGCACTGAAGCTTTCTTT.

The gene calls are TRBV9 and TRBJ2-1; D might be TRBD2 (6 bases). Between the trimmed V and J ends, which lost 0 bases and 7 bases, there was a span of 14 bases. The CDR3 consists of 15 residues. CDR1 is SGDLS and CDR2 is YYNGEE in the germline V gene. As DNA, the CDR3 is TGTGCCAGCAGCGTAGTTTCAACGGAGGGGAATGAGCAGTTCTTC. It yields the protein CASSVVSTEGNEQFF.

The chain recombines TRBV7-6 with TRBJ2-5; D is possibly TRBD2 (5 bases). The V and J ends lost 3 bases and 1 base respectively, with 15 bases between them. This CDR3 spans 16 amino acids. Germline V gene sequence: CDR1 SGHVS, CDR2 FNYEAQ. This CDR3 reads CASSFNGPGFQETQYF. CDR3 coding DNA: TGTGCCAGCAGCTTCAATGGACCGGGGTTCCAAGAGACCCAGTACTTC.

The rearrangement uses TRBV27 and TRBJ1-1; maybe TRBD1 (6 bases). Trimming took off 2 bases at V and 0 bases at J, with 10 bases between the two ends. The CDR3 consists of 15 residues. Germline CDR1 is MNHEY and CDR2 is SMNVEV (reference sequence). CDR3 nucleotides: TGTGCCAGCAGTTTACAGGGGCGTTTGAACACTGAAGCTTTCTTT. Translation gives CASSLQGRLNTEAFF.

J is TRBJ1-2 and V is TRBV19, with a possible D match to TRBD1 (5 bases). V lost 6 bases and J 2 bases, leaving 16 bases between the germline ends. The CDR3 consists of 15 residues. Germline V gene data show CDR1 as LNHDA and CDR2 as SQIVND (reference sequence). The chain's CDR3 is CASSLLTTGNYGYTF. CDR3 sequence (DNA): TGTGCCAGTAGCCTACTAACCACAGGAAACTATGGCTACACCTTC.

This chain links TRBV6-5 with TRBJ1-1; TRBD1 might be the D (6 bases). The ends were cut back, 6 bases at V and 10 bases at J, with 15 bases in the middle. This CDR3 region has 12 residues. Germline V CDR1 and CDR2: MNHEY, SVGAGI. The CDR3 loop reads CASRTWGQTAFF. The CDR3 DNA sequence: TGTGCCAGCAGAACCTGGGGGCAGACAGCTTTCTTT.

The chain couples TRBV11-3 to TRBJ1-5; D ambiguous. Trimming took 1 base from V and 7 from J, leaving 17 bases between them. The CDR3 covers 16 residues. Germline loops: CDR1 SGHNT, CDR2 YENEEA. The CDR3 DNA reads as TGTGCCAGCAGCTTAGTGGCAGGCCCCCTGCAGCAGCCCCAGCATTTT. This translates into CASSLVAGPLQQPQHF.

As concerns this clone: At one end, the junction sequence differs from germline, possibly due to a read error. V usage is TRBV5-1 and J usage is TRBJ2-7; a weak D match, TRBD2 (5 bases). The CDR3 contains 13 residues. The germline gives CDR1 SGHRS, CDR2 YFSETQ. CDR3 DNA sequence: TGCGCCAGCAGCTTGGCACCACCGGACTCTCTGATCTTC. This gives the protein CASSLAPPDSLIF. Full variable domain (missing parts from reference TRBV5-1 and TRBJ2-7): KAGVTQTPRYLIKTRGQQVTLSCSPISGHRSVSWYQQTPGQGLQFLFEYFSETQRNKGNFPGRFSGRQFSNSRSEMNVSTLELGDSALYLCASSLAPPDSLIFGPGTRLTVT.

The V gene is TRBV5-1, the J gene TRBJ1-4, with D perhaps matching TRBD1 (5 bases). The CDR3 sequence is 14 residues long. Germline CDR1 SGHRS, CDR2 YFSETQ. Deletions cut 5 bases from V and 3 bases from J, with 11 bases between. The CDR3 nucleotides read TGCGCCAGCAGAACAGACAGAGCTAATGAAAAACTGTTTTTT. This sequence encodes CASRTDRANEKLFF.

This chain uses TRBV14 with TRBJ1-2; a weak D match, TRBD1 (5 bases). The length of the CDR3 is 15 residues. Germline V gives CDR1 SGHDN, CDR2 FVKESK. The germline V and J ends were trimmed by 4 bases and 0 bases, with 12 bases remaining between them. This chain's CDR3 is CASSPGLGPNYGYTF. Written as DNA, the CDR3 is TGTGCCAGCAGCCCAGGGCTGGGTCCTAACTATGGCTACACCTTC.

The chain joins TRBV28 to TRBJ1-5, with D possibly being TRBD1 (6 bases). The germline V gene has CDR1 MDHEN and CDR2 SYDVKM. This CDR3 spans 14 amino acids. The ends were cut back, 7 bases at V and 4 bases at J, with 14 bases in the middle. The CDR3, as DNA: TGTGCCAGCATCCTCGGGGGGCAAAATCAGCCCCAGCATTTT. Its translation: CASILGGQNQPQHF. Complete variable domain (other parts from reference TRBV28 and TRBJ1-5): DVKVTQSSRYLVKRTGEKVFLECVQDMDHENMFWYRQDPGLGLRLIYFSYDVKMKEKGDIPEGYSVSREKKERFSLILESASTNQTSMYLCASILGGQNQPQHFGDGTRLSIL.

V usage is TRBV9 and J usage is TRBJ2-1; 15 bases align to TRBD2. Unmatched junction bases numbered 3, after V lost 3 bases and J lost 2 bases. The CDR3 sequence is 17 residues long. Germline assignment: CDR1 SGDLS and CDR2 YYNGEE. The DNA of the CDR3 is TGTGCCAGCAGCGCCCGGACTAGCGGGAGGGCCTACAATGAGCAGTTCTTC. Protein sequence: CASSARTSGRAYNEQFF.

The chain recombines TRBV27 with TRBJ2-5; D perhaps matches TRBD1 (6 bases). Germline CDR1 and CDR2: MNHEY and SMNVEV (reference sequence). The V end was cut by 6 bases, the J end by 4 bases, with 21 bases between. The CDR3 is made up of 16 amino acids. The CDR3 spells CASSPYPQGRGETQYF. The CDR3 DNA is TGTGCCAGCAGCCCATACCCACAGGGAAGAGGAGAGACCCAGTACTTC.

J is TRBJ2-7 and V is TRBV5-1; 8 nucleotides match TRBD2. The trim removed 5 bases at V and 5 bases at J, leaving 9 bases unmatched. The length of the CDR3 is 14 residues. Germline-derived CDR1 and CDR2 are SGHRS and YFSETQ. The CDR3 is CASSSGGVENEQYF. The CDR3 DNA sequence: TGCGCCAGCAGTTCGGGAGGGGTTGAAAACGAGCAGTACTTC.

A remark on this clone: At one end, the junction sequence differs from germline, possibly due to a read error. This chain uses TRBV7-2 with TRBJ1-1, with D unclear. The CDR3 runs 10 residues. Germline loops: CDR1 SGHTA, CDR2 FQGNSA. CDR3 DNA: TGCAGCGGGCTGAACACTGAAGCTTTCTTT. Its protein product is CSGLNTEAFF.

The V and J genes are TRBV11-3 and TRBJ2-1, with a tentative D call TRBD1 (5 bases). CDR3 length equals 15 residues. The V end lost 5 bases, the J end lost 8 bases, and 19 bases lay between the germline ends. Germline CDR1 is SGHNT and CDR2 is YENEEA. DNA of the CDR3: TGTGCCAGCAGCCAAACAGGCCCGGCTGTCGATGAGCAGTTCTTC. It yields the protein CASSQTGPAVDEQFF.

V is TRBV6-5 and J is TRBJ2-1; 7 bases align to TRBD2. The CDR3 runs 13 residues. CDR1 MNHEY and CDR2 SVGAGI come from the germline V gene. V dropped 6 bases and J dropped 10; count of bases not matched to a gene: 9. This CDR3 is CASRPPGGGEQFF. DNA of the CDR3: TGTGCCAGCAGGCCCCCGGGGGGAGGCGAGCAGTTCTTC.

This rearrangement joins TRBV15 to TRBJ1-1, with TRBD1 matching over 7 bases. The CDR3 consists of 13 residues. CDR1 and CDR2 from the germline V gene are LNHNV and YYDKDF (reference sequence). The trim removed 9 bases at V and 1 base at J, leaving 5 bases unmatched. This CDR3 reads CATQGGSNTEAFF. In DNA form, the CDR3 reads TGTGCCACTCAGGGGGGTTCGAACACTGAAGCTTTCTTT.

The CDR3 sequence: CASSERSGGRGYTF. As DNA, the CDR3 is TGTGCCAGCAGTGAAAGGTCAGGGGGCCGTGGCTACACCTTC. The V gene is TRBV6-1, the J gene TRBJ1-2, with 8 bases matching TRBD1. CDR1 and CDR2 from the germline V gene are MNHNS and SASEGT. The length of the CDR3 is 14 residues. Losses at the gene ends were 2 bases for V and 7 bases for J; bases not matched to a gene: 6.

The chain is built from TRBV10-3 and TRBJ1-1; perhaps TRBD1 as D (5 bases). Looked up from germline, CDR1 is ENHRY and CDR2 is SYGVKD. The CDR3 has 13 amino acids. Between the trimmed V and J ends, which lost 3 bases and 3 bases, there was a span of 8 bases. The CDR3 loop reads CAISEEGDTEAFF. CDR3 DNA: TGTGCCATCAGTGAAGAAGGGGACACTGAAGCTTTCTTT.

The chain employs TRBV6-2 or TRBV6-3 and TRBJ1-6; tentatively, D is TRBD1 (5 bases). Germline values: CDR1 MNHEY, CDR2 SVGEGT. The V gene lost 5 bases and the J gene lost 7 bases, with 15 bases spanning the gap. The CDR3 runs to 15 residues. CDR3 loop: CASSQDQGWNSPLHF. As DNA, the CDR3 is TGTGCCAGCAGTCAGGATCAGGGATGGAATTCACCCCTCCACTTT.